This T cell receptor beta chain was sequenced for a study of blood T cell repertoires in COVID-19. V was clipped by 5 bases and J by 1 base; unmatched bases: 1. There are 13 residues in the CDR3. Looked up from germline, CDR1 is LNHDA and CDR2 is SQIVND (reference sequence). Measured with immunoSEQ multiplex PCR; TCRdb has only the in-frame clones, and not every one. Here the sample spans around 95,000 clones, about 83% being singletons. Sequenced sample: peripheral blood. This chain connects TRBV19 to TRBJ1-1; TRBD1 agrees at 7 bases. This receptor was identified in a human donor in a cohort sampled during active COVID-19. CDR3 DNA: TGTGCCAGTAGTTACAGGGGGAACACTGAAGCTTTCTTT. It specifies CASSYRGNTEAFF.